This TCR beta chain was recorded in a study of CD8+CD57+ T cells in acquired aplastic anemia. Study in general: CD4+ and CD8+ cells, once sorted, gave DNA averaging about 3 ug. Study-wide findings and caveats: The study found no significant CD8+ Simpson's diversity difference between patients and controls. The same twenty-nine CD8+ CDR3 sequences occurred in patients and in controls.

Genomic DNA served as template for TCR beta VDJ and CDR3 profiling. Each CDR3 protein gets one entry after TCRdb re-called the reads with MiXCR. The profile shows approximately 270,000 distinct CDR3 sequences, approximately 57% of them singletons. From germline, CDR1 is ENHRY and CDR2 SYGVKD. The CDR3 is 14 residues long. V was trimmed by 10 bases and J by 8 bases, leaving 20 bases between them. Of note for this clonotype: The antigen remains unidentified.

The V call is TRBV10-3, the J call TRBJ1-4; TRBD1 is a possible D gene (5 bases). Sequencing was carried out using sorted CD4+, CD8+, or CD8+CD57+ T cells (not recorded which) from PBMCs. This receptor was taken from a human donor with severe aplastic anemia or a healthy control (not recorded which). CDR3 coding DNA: TGTGCCAGCAGGGAACATGACGGGCGGGAAAAACTGTTTTTT. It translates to CASREHDGREKLFF.